The clone carrying this T cell receptor beta chain was seen a single time. This sample is part of a study of OX40 agonist ivuxolimab in advanced cancers. Profiled with immunoSEQ multiplex PCR; TCRdb holds only in-frame clones, not every one. This table has tens of thousands of clones, roughly 88% appearing once. CDR1 and CDR2 (germline): MNHNY, SVGAGI (reference sequence). Trimming left V 4 bases short and J 0 bases short, with 12 bases between. The CDR3 spans 16 residues. Sequenced material: CD4+ or CD8+ T cells sorted from blood, taken in a trial of the OX40 agonist ivuxolimab. The chain links TRBV6-6 to TRBJ2-2, with D maybe TRBD2 (6 bases). The clonotype comes from an adult with an advanced solid tumor such as melanoma, head and neck, liver or kidney cancer. DNA for the CDR3: TGTGCCAGCAGTTCCACTGGCGGGGCGAACACCGGGGAGCTGTTTTTT. It codes for CASSSTGGANTGELFF.